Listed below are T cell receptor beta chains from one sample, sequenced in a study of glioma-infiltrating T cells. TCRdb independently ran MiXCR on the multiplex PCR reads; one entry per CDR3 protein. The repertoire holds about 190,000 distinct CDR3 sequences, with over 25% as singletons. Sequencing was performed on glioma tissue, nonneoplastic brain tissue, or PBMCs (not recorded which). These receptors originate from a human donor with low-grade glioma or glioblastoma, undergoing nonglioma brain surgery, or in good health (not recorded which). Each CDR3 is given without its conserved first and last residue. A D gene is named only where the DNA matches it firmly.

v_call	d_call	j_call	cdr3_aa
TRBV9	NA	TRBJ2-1	ASSVRPYNEQF
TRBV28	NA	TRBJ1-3	ASSRGGGNTIY
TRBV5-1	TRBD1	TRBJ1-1	ASSLAGTGGPEAF
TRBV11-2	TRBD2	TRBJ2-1	ASSFGLAGINEQF
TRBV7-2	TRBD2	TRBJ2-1	ASSLDPSGSYNEQF
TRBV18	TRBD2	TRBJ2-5	ASSLGTSGQGTQY
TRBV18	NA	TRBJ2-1	ASSQKGWEQF
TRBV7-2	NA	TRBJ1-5	ASSLGGGRNQPQH
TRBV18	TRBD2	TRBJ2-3	ASSPIREGLSSTDTQY
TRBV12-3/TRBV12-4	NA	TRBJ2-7	ASSWGATRGGYEQY
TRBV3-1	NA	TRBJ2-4	ASSVGQTAKNIQY
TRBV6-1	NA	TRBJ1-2	ASSTLRSNYGYT
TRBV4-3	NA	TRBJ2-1	ASSQAPRGTHNYNEQF
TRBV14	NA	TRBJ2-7	ASSGSLFSYEQY
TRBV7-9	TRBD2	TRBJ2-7	ASSWSGIPGEQY
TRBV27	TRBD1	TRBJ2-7	ASIYCRGYGQY
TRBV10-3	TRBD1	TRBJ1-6	AASAGGINSPLN